Listed below are T cell receptor beta chains from one sample, sequenced in a study of T-cell memory formation after mild COVID-19. TCRdb re-called the 5' RACE reads through MiXCR, storing one row per CDR3 protein. The sample records roughly 620,000 distinct CDR3 sequences, more than 15% being singletons. The sequencing input was PBMCs or a T cell subset sorted from them (not recorded which). These receptors were obtained from an adult woman who had mild COVID-19 (a few samples of this study predate the infection). Cell type and time point are not known. Each CDR3 is given with its conserved first and last residue. A D gene is named only where the DNA matches it firmly. The size of a clone is reported for some rows only, either as once, few or many, or as a class for expanded clones.

>TRBV20-1|TRBJ2-5|.|few
CSARALRETQYF
>TRBV7-9|TRBJ2-3|.|few
CASSLFPDASTDTQYF
>TRBV12-3/TRBV12-4|TRBJ2-1|.|.
CASSDDRYEQFF
>TRBV7-2|TRBJ2-1|TRBD2|.
CASSPRLAGGRFF
>TRBV6-2/TRBV6-3|TRBJ2-1|TRBD2|once
CASSYPGGWLAGGREQFF
>TRBV6-7|TRBJ2-5|.|few
CASPGFQETQYF
>TRBV24-1|TRBJ2-1|TRBD1|few
CATEGQGGINEQFF
>TRBV5-1|TRBJ1-2|TRBD1|few
CASSLDAGQGAYGYTF
>TRBV6-5|TRBJ1-2|TRBD1|.
CASTPDRGLYGYTF
>TRBV7-2|TRBJ2-1|.|.
CASSLATGEQFF
>TRBV30|TRBJ1-1|.|once
CAWSSTSRTEAFF
>TRBV7-8|TRBJ2-3|TRBD2|few
CASSLPSSGRSTDTQYF
>TRBV20-1|TRBJ2-7|.|few
CSGGRGYEQYF
>TRBV3-1|TRBJ1-6|.|.
CASSQLGNSPLHF
>TRBV2|TRBJ2-1|.|.
CASSGVAEQFF
>TRBV7-9|TRBJ1-4|TRBD1|.
CASSLAGGNEKLFF